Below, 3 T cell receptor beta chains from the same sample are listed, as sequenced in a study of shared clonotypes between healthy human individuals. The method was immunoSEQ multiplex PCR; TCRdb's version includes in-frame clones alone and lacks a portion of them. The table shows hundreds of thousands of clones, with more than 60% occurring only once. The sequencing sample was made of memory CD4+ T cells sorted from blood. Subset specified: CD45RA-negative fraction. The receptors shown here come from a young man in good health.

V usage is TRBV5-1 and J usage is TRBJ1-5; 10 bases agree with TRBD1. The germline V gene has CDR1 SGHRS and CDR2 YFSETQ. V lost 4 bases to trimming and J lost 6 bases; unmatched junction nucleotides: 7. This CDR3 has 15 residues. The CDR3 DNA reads TGCGCCAGCAGCGAAGGACAGGGGGGATTTCAGCCCCAGCATTTT. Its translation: CASSEGQGGFQPQHF.

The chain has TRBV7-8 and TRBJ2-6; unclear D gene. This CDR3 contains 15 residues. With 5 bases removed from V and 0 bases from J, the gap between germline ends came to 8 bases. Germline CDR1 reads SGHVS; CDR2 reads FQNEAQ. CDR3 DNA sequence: TGTGCCAGCAGCCCGGTTGGCTCTGGGGCCAACGTCCTGACTTTC. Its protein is CASSPVGSGANVLTF.

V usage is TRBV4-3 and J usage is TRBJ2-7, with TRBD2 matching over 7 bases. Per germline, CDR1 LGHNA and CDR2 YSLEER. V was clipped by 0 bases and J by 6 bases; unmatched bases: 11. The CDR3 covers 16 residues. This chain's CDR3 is CASSQDLRAGVREQYF. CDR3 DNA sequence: TGCGCCAGCAGCCAAGATCTTCGCGCGGGAGTTCGCGAGCAGTACTTC.